The 6 T cell receptor beta chains below come from one sample, sequenced in a study of response to subunit inactivated influenza vaccine. TCRdb called the RT-PCR reads again in MiXCR, with one record for every CDR3 protein. The sample shows roughly 570,000 distinct CDR3 sequences, around 13% of them seen only once. The starting material was PBMCs from blood, obtained roughly 47 days after vaccination. These receptors all come from a man aged 50 to 59 who received an inactivated influenza vaccine.

There are many counts of this clonotype. The chain uses TRBV12-3 or TRBV12-4 and TRBJ2-5, with D perhaps being TRBD1 or TRBD2 (5 bases each). Trimming shortened V by 7 bases and J by 7 bases, and 22 bases separated the two germline ends. The CDR3 runs 15 residues. The CDR3 DNA sequence: TGTGCCAGCAATTTCGGGACGAACTTAGAAGGGACCCAGTACTTC. Translation: CASNFGTNLEGTQYF.

The rearrangement joins TRBV20-1 to TRBJ2-5; D might be TRBD2 (5 bases). The V end was cut by 4 bases, the J end by 5 bases, with 17 bases between. The germline V gene has CDR1 DFQATT and CDR2 SNEGSKA (reference sequence). The CDR3 covers 14 residues. In nucleotides, the CDR3 is TGCAGTGCTAAAGACAACAGAGGGCTGGAGACCCAGTACTTC. Its translation is CSAKDNRGLETQYF.

The genes are TRBV5-1 and TRBJ1-1, with a possible D match to TRBD1 (6 bases). CDR3 length equals 14 residues. Germline V gene data show CDR1 as SGHRS and CDR2 as YFSETQ. The V end was cut by 2 bases, the J end by 10 bases, with 18 bases between. The CDR3 sequence: CASSFRIPGAGAFF. In nucleotides, the CDR3 is TGCGCCAGCAGCTTCAGGATCCCGGGGGCGGGAGCTTTCTTT.

This clonotype was counted between two and nine times. This rearrangement joins TRBV7-2 to TRBJ2-3; tentative D call: TRBD2 (5 bases). Germline V CDR1 and CDR2: SGHTA, FQGNSA. This CDR3 is 16 amino acids long. Trimming took off 0 bases at V and 3 bases at J, with 13 bases between the two ends. The CDR3 here is CASSLARAGATDTQYF. The CDR3 DNA reads as TGTGCCAGCAGCTTAGCGCGGGCGGGCGCGACAGATACGCAGTATTTT.

This clonotype was seen only a few times. This chain connects TRBV6-5 to TRBJ1-5; D not certain. Trimming left V 4 bases short and J 0 bases short, with 7 bases between. This CDR3 has 14 amino acids. Germline V CDR1 and CDR2: MNHEY, SVGAGI. The CDR3 here is CASSLTASNQPQHF. CDR3 coding DNA: TGTGCCAGCAGTTTAACGGCTAGCAATCAGCCCCAGCATTTT.

This clonotype was seen a few times. The chain combines TRBV12-3 or TRBV12-4 with TRBJ2-1; 8 positions agree with TRBD1. The CDR3 contains 13 residues. V dropped 3 bases and J dropped 10; count of bases not matched to a gene: 5. The DNA of the CDR3 is TGTGCCAGCAGTTTCGGACAGGGTCTCGAGCAGTTCTTC. The encoded protein is CASSFGQGLEQFF.